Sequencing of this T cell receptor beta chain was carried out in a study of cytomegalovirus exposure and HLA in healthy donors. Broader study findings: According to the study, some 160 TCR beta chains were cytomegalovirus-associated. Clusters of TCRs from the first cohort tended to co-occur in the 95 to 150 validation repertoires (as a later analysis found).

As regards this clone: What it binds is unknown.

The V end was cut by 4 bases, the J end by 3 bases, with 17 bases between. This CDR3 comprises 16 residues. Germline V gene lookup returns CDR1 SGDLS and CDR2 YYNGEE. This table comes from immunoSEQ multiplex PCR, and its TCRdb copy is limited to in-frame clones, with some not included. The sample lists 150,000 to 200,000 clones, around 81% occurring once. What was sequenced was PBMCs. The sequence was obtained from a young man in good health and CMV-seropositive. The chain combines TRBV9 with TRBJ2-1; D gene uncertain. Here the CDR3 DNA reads TGTGCCAGCAGCCCTCCCACCGGCAGGTACTACAATGAGCAGTTCTTC. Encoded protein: CASSPPTGRYYNEQFF.